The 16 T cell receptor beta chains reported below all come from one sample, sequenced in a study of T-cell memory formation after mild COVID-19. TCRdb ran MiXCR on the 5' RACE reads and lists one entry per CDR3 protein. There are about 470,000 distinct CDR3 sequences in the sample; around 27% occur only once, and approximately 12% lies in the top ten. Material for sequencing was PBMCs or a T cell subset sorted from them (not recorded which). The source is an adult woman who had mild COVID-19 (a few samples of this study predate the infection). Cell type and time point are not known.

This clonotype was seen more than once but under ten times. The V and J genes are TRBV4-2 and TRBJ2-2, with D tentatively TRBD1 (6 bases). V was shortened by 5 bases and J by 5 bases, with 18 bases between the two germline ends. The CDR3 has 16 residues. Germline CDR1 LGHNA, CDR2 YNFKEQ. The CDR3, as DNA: TGTGCCAGCAGCTCTCCAGGGGCTAGTGGAACCGGGGAGCTGTTTTTT. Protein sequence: CASSSPGASGTGELFF.

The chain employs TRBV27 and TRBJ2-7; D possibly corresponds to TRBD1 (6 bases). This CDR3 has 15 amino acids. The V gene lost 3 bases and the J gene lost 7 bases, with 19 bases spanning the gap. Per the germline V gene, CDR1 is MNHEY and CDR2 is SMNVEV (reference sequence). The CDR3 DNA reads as TGTGCCAGCAGTTTGGTGCAGGGGATAATGGGTGAGCAGTACTTC. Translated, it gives CASSLVQGIMGEQYF.

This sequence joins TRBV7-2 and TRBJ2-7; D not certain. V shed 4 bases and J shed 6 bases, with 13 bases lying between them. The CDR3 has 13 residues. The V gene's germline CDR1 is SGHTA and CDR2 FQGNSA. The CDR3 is CASSSSLSGEQYF. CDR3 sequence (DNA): TGTGCCAGCAGCTCCTCCCTTTCCGGCGAGCAGTACTTC.

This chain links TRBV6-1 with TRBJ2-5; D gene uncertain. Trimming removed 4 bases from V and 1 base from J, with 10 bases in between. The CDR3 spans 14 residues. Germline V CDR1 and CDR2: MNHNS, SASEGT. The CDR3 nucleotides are TGTGCCAGCAGTGTCGTGCTGTCCCAAGAGACCCAGTACTTC. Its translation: CASSVVLSQETQYF.

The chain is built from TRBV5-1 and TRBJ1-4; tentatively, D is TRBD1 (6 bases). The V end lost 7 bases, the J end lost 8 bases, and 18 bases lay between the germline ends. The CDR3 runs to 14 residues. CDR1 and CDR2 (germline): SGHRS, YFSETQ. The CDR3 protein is CASARTTGWEKLFF. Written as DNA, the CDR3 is TGCGCCAGCGCACGAACGACAGGATGGGAAAAACTGTTTTTT.

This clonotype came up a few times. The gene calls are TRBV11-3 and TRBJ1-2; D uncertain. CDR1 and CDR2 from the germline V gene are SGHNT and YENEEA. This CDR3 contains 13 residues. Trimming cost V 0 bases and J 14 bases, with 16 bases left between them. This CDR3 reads CASSLDLRGAGTF. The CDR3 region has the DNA TGTGCCAGCAGCTTAGATCTGCGGGGAGCGGGTACCTTC.

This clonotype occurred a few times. The CDR3 sequence is CAWSPWDRAGANVLTF. For the CDR3, the DNA is TGTGCCTGGAGTCCATGGGACAGGGCTGGGGCCAACGTCCTGACTTTC. This chain joins TRBV30 and TRBJ2-6, with TRBD1 matching over 9 bases. This CDR3 region has 16 residues. Trimming removed 2 bases from V and 2 bases from J; junction bases left unmatched: 4. Germline assignment: CDR1 GTSNPN and CDR2 SVGIG (reference sequence).

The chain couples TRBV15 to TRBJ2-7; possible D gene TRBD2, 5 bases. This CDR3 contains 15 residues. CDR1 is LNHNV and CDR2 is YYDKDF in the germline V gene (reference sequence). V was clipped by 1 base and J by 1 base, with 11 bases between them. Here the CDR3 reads CATSRVGSGSYEQYF. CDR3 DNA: TGTGCCACCAGCAGAGTCGGAAGCGGTTCCTACGAGCAGTACTTC.

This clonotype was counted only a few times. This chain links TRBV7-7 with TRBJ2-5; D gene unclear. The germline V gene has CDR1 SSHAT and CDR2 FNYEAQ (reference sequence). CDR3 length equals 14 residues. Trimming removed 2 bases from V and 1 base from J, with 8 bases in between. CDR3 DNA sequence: TGTGCCAGCAGCTTATCTTCAGGCCAAGAGACCCAGTACTTC. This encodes CASSLSSGQETQYF.

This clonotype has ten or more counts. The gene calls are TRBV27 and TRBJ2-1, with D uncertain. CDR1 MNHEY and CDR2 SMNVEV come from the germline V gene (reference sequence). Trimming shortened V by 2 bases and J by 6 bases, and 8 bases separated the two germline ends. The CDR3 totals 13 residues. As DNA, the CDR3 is TGTGCCAGCAGTTTAACGCGGACCAATGAGCAGTTCTTC. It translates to CASSLTRTNEQFF.

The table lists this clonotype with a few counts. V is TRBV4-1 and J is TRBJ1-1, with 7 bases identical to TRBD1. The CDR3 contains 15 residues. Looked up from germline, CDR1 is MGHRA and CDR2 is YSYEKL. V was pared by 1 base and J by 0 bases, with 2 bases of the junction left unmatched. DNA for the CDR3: TGCGCCAGCAGCCAAGCGACAGGGATGAACACTGAAGCTTTCTTT. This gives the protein CASSQATGMNTEAFF.

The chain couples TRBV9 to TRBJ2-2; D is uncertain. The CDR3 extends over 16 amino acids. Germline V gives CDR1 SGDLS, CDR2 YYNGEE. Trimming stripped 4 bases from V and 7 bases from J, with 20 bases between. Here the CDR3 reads CASSPPGTRTNGELFF. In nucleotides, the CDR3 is TGTGCCAGCAGCCCTCCTGGTACTCGGACGAACGGGGAGCTGTTTTTT.

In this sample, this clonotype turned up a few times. CDR3 region: CASSLGLAWEQFF. As DNA, the CDR3 is TGCGCCAGCAGCTTGGGTTTAGCATGGGAGCAGTTCTTC. The rearrangement uses TRBV5-1 and TRBJ2-1, with unresolved D. CDR1 is SGHRS, CDR2 YFSETQ, per germline. V was clipped by 0 bases and J by 10 bases, with 11 bases between them. The CDR3 is 13 residues long. The full variable domain, with the rest looked up from reference TRBV5-1 and TRBJ2-1, is KAGVTQTPRYLIKTRGQQVTLSCSPISGHRSVSWYQQTPGQGLQFLFEYFSETQRNKGNFPGRFSGRQFSNSRSEMNVSTLELGDSALYLCASSLGLAWEQFFGPGTRLTVL.

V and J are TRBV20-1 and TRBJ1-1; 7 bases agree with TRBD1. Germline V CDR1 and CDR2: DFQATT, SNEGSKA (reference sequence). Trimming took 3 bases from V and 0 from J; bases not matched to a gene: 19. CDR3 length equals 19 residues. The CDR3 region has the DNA TGCAGTGCTAGTTTCCTACATCTTACAGGGGATCTTGTGAACACTGAAGCTTTCTTT. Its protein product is CSASFLHLTGDLVNTEAFF.

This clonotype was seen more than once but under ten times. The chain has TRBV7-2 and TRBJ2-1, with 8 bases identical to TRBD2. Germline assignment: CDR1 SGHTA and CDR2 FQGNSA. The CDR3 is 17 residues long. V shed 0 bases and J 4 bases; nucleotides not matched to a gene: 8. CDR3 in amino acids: CASSLALRLAIYNEQFF. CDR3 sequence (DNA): TGTGCCAGCAGCTTAGCGCTTCGACTAGCGATTTACAATGAGCAGTTCTTC.

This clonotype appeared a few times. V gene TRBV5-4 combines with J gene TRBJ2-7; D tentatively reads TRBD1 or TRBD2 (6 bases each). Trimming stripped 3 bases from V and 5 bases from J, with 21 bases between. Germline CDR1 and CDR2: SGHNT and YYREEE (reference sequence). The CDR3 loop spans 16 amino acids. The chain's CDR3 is CASSSPGDLYGDEQYF. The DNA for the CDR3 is TGTGCCAGCAGCTCCCCAGGGGACTTATATGGCGACGAGCAGTACTTC. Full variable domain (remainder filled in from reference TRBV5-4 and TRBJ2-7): ETGVTQSPTHLIKTRGQQVTLRCSSQSGHNTVSWYQQALGQGPQFIFQYYREEENGRGNFPPRFSGLQFPNYSSELNVNALELDDSALYLCASSSPGDLYGDEQYFGPGTRLTVT.